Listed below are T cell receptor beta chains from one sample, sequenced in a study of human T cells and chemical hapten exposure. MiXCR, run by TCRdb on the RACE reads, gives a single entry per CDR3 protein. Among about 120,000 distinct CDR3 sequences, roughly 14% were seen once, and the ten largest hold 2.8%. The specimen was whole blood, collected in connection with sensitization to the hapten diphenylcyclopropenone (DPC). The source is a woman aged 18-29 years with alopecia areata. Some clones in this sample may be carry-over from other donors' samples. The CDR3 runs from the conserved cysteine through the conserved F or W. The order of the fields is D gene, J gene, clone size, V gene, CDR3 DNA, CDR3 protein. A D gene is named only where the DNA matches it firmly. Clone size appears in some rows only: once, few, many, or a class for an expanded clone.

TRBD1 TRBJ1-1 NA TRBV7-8 TGTGCCAGCAGCCCCCATCGGGACAGGGCCACTGAAGCTTTCTTT CASSPHRDRATEAFF
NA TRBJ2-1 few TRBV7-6 TGTGCCAGCAGCTACCAGCGTAACAATGAGCAGTTCTTC CASSYQRNNEQFF
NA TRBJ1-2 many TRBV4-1 TGCGCCAGCAGCCAACGAAGGACGGCTACTATGACGGGCTACACCTTC CASSQRRTATMTGYTF
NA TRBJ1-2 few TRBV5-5 TGTGCCAGCAGTTTTGAGATTAACTATGGCTACACCTTC CASSFEINYGYTF
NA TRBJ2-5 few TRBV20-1 TGCAGTGCATACAGGGTTCCTACACAAGAGACCCAGTACTTC CSAYRVPTQETQYF
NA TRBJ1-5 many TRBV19 TGTGCCAGTGAAGAAACAGGGAGGGGCAATCAGCCCCAGCATTTT CASEETGRGNQPQHF
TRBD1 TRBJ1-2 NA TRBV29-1 TGCAGCGTTGAAGGGAACAGGGGGAGCGGCTACACCTTC CSVEGNRGSGYTF
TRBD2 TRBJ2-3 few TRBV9 TGTGCCAGTACTAGCGGGGAAGGAGATACGCAGTATTTT CASTSGEGDTQYF
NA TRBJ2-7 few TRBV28 TGTGCCACTGAAACAGGGTGGGAGCAGTACTTC CATETGWEQYF
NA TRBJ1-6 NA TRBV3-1 TGTGCCAGCAGCCAAGCGTCTAATTCACCCCTCCACTTT CASSQASNSPLHF
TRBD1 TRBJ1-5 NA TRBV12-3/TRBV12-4 TGTGCCAGCAGACCGACAGGGCTTAGCAATCAGCCCCAGCATTTT CASRPTGLSNQPQHF
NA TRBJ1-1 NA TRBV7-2 TGTGCCAGCAGCTCCACAAGGGGCGGCGCTGAAGCTTTCTTT CASSSTRGGAEAFF
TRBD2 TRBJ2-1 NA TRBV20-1 TGCAGTGTCAGAGGGACTACCACCTACAATGAGCAGTTCTTC CSVRGTTTYNEQFF
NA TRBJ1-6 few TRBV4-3 TGCGCCAGCAGCCAAGATCGGTCTCTACCCCTCCACTTT CASSQDRSLPLHF
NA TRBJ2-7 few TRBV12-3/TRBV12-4 TGTGCCAGCAGATCCTGGGACGCGGGGTCCTACGAGCAGTACTTC CASRSWDAGSYEQYF
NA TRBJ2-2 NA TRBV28 TGTGCCAGCAGGAGGACTTGGGGAACCACCGGGGAGCTGTTTTTT CASRRTWGTTGELFF
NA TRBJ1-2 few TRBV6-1 TGTGCCAGCAGCGATTTCAGACGCTACACCTTC CASSDFRRYTF
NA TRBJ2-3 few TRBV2 TGTGCCAGCAGCGACCCCCTAGCGACGGCTCCTCTCGATACGCAGTATTTT CASSDPLATAPLDTQYF
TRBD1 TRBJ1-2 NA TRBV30 TGTGCCTGGAGTGGATCGACAGGGACGAACTCTAACTATGGCTACACCTTC CAWSGSTGTNSNYGYTF
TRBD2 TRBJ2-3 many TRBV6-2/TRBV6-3 TGTGCCAGCAGTTACTCATCTAGCGGGGCCTATGAGTATTTT CASSYSSSGAYEYF
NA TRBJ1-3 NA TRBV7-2 TGTGCCAGCAGCTTACGAAGCCTGGGGGGAAACACCATATATTTT CASSLRSLGGNTIYF
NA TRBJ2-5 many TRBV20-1 TGCAGTGTCTCCGCCCAGCAGCGGACCCAGTACTTC CSVSAQQRTQYF
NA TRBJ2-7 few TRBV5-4 TGTGCCAGCACCCTTTCGGACGGTCCCTACGAGCAGTACTTC CASTLSDGPYEQYF
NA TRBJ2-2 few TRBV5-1 TGCGCCAGCAGCTTGGATCGGGGCCGAACAATGACCGGGGAGCTGTTTTTT CASSLDRGRTMTGELFF
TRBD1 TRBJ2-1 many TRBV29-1 TGCAGCGTTGAAGCGGGACAGGGGGCGTATGGTGAGCAGTTCTTC CSVEAGQGAYGEQFF
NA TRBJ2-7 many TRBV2 TGTGCCAGCAGCCATCGCGATCCCTACGAGCAGTACTTC CASSHRDPYEQYF
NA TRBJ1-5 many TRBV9 TGTGCCAGCAGCGTAGGTTCAGGGAGCAATCAGCCCCAGCATTTT CASSVGSGSNQPQHF
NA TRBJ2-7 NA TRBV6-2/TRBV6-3 TGTGCCAGCAGTTACCTACAGGTCATCTACGAGCAGTACTTC CASSYLQVIYEQYF
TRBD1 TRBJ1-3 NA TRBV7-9 TGTGCCAGCAGCTCCGGGACAGCGAGCTCTGGAAACACCATATATTTT CASSSGTASSGNTIYF
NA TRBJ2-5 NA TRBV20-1 TGCAGTGCCCAACCAGGAACTGCTATTGGGACCCAGTACTTC CSAQPGTAIGTQYF
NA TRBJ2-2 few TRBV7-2 TGTGCCAGCAGCTTCGGGGCAGGCACCGGGGAGCTGTTTTTT CASSFGAGTGELFF
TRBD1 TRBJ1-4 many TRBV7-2 TGTGCCAGCAGCCCTAGGAACCGGGACAGGGAACCAACTAATGAAAAACTGTTTTTT CASSPRNRDREPTNEKLFF
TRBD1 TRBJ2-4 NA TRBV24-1 TGTGCCACCAGTGAATCCGGGACAGGGTACGAAAACATTCAGTACTTC CATSESGTGYENIQYF
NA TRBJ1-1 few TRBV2 TGTGCCAGCAGATCGTCGGTTGGGTCCGAAGCTTTCTTT CASRSSVGSEAFF
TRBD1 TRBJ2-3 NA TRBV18 TGTGCCAGCTCCAGACACAGGGGACCCACAGATACGCAGTATTTT CASSRHRGPTDTQYF
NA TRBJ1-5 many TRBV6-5 TGTGCCAGCAGTCCCCTTGAAGGGGGTCAGCCCCAGCATTTT CASSPLEGGQPQHF
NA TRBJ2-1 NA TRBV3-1 TGTGCCAGCAGCCACCCGATGGATAATGAGCAGTTCTTC CASSHPMDNEQFF
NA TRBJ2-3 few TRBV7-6 TGTGCCAGCAGCCTCCAGAACAGGGACGGAGATACGCAGTATTTT CASSLQNRDGDTQYF
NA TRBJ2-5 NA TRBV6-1 TGTGCCAGCAGTGAAGGGACGGGCCCGCAAGAGACCCAGTACTTC CASSEGTGPQETQYF
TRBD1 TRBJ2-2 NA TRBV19 TGTGCCAGTAGCTGGGGACAGGGGTTTGGCGGGGAGCTGTTTTTT CASSWGQGFGGELFF
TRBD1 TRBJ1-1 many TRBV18 TGTGCCAGCTCCGGACAGGGAGGGACTGAAGCTTTCTTT CASSGQGGTEAFF
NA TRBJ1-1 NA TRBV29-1 TGCAGCGCTGAGGCAGGGATCAACACTGAAGCTTTCTTT CSAEAGINTEAFF
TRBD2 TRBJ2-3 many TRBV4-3 TGCGCCAGCAGCCAAGCCCTAGCGGGGGACACAGATACGCAGTATTTT CASSQALAGDTDTQYF
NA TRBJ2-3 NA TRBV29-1 TGCAGCGTCGTGCGCGGGGGCGAGGAGGATACGCAGTATTTT CSVVRGGEEDTQYF
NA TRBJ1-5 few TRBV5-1 TGCGCCAGCAGCTTGGACAGGGAGCAGCCCCAGCATTTT CASSLDREQPQHF
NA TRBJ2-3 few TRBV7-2 TGTGCCAGCAGCCAGGGACTGTTCACAGATACGCAGTATTTT CASSQGLFTDTQYF
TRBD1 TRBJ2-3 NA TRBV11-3 TGTGCCAGCAGCCCGCACAGGGGACGCACAGATACGCAGTATTTT CASSPHRGRTDTQYF
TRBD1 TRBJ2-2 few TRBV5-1 TGCGCCAGCCGGGGACAGACGAACACCGGGGAGCTGTTTTTT CASRGQTNTGELFF
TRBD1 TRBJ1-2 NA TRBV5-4 TGTGCCAGCGGCTCCCGACAGGGGGAGGCGGGCTACACCTTC CASGSRQGEAGYTF
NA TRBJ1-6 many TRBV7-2 TGTGCCAGCAGCTCGCGAGAGGGGACACCCCTCCACTTT CASSSREGTPLHF
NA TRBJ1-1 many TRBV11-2 TGTGCCAGCAGAACCCCCCGGCTCACTGAAGCTTTCTTT CASRTPRLTEAFF
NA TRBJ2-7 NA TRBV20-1 TGCAGTGCTAGAACATTCGCAGGTTCCTACGAGCAGTACTTC CSARTFAGSYEQYF
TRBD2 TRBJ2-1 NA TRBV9 TGTGCCAGCAGCGCCCCCGGAGCGGGGGGAGGGGACAATGAGCAGTTCTTC CASSAPGAGGGDNEQFF
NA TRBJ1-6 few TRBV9 TGTGCCAGCAGCGTAGCAGCCGGGTCACCCCTCCACTTT CASSVAAGSPLHF
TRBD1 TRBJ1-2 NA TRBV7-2 TGTGCCAGCAGCCCAACCGCAGGGGGCGGCGGCTACACCTTC CASSPTAGGGGYTF
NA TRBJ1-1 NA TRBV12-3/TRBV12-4 TGTGCCAGCAGTTTGCGGCAGAACACTGAAGCTTTCTTT CASSLRQNTEAFF
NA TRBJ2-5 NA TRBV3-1 TGTGCCAGCAGCCCCCCCGGGACTCAAAAAGAGACCCAGTACTTC CASSPPGTQKETQYF
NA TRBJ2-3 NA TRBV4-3 TGCGCCAGCAGCTCCCTGACAGAATCTATGGGACACACAGATACGCAGTATTTT CASSSLTESMGHTDTQYF